The text below deals with one T cell receptor (beta chain). Its antigen is undetermined. The sample belongs to a study of blood T cells in healthy people across ages. Study-level results: In long-lived donors, naive CD4+ cell counts and diversity exceeded those of aged donors. Older age coincided with a roughly linear decline in TCR beta diversity per million T cells.

A second roughly 6 to 12 cycle PCR used barcoded and J-beta primers. Each cDNA was tagged by a template-switch adaptor containing 12 random nucleotides. TCRdb reprocessed the 5' RACE reads with MiXCR, giving one entry per CDR3 protein. The sample shows 1.5 million or so distinct CDR3 sequences, 40% to 45% of them seen only once. V was pared by 5 bases and J by 9 bases, with 12 bases of the junction left unmatched. Germline V gene data show CDR1 as SGHTA and CDR2 as FQGNSA. This CDR3 contains 15 residues. V usage is TRBV7-2 and J usage is TRBJ2-5, with 10 bases that match TRBD2. The sample taken for sequencing was blood. This TCR was recovered from a woman between 18 and 29 years old in good health. The CDR3: CASSLVGTSESAQYF. The CDR3 DNA is TGTGCCAGCAGCCTAGTAGGGACTAGCGAATCGGCCCAGTACTTC.